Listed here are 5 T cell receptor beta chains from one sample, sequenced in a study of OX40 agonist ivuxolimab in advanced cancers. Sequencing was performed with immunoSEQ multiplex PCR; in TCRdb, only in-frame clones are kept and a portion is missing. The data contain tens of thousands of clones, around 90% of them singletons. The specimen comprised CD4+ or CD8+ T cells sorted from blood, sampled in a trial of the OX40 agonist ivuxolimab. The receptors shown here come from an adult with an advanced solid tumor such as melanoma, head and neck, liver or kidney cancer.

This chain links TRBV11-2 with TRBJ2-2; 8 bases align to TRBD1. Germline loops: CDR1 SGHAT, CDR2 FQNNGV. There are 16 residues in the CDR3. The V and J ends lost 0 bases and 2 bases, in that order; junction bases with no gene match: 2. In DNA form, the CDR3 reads TGTGCCAGCAGCTTAGAGCCAGGGGGCAACACCGGGGAGCTGTTTTTT. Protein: CASSLEPGGNTGELFF.

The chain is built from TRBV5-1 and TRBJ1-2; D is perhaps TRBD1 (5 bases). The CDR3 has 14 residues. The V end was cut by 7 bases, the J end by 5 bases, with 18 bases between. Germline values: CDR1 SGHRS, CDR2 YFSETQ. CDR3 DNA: TGCGCCAGCCGGGGGACGGACCGTATGTATGGCTACACCTTC. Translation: CASRGTDRMYGYTF.

CDR3 nucleotides: TGTGCCAGCAGTTTTCAGACAGAATTTTCACCCCTCCACTTT. It encodes CASSFQTEFSPLHF. This sequence joins TRBV27 and TRBJ1-6; D might be TRBD1 (5 bases). The CDR3 contains 14 residues. CDR1 is MNHEY, CDR2 SMNVEV, per germline (reference sequence). V lost 3 bases and J lost 9, with 12 bases in between.

CDR3 sequence reads: CSAGGMNGYTF. The CDR3 coding sequence is TGCAGCGCGGGGGGGATGAATGGCTACACCTTC. The chain recombines TRBV29-1 with TRBJ1-2; possible D gene TRBD1, 5 bases. The CDR3 is 11 amino acids. V was clipped by 7 bases and J by 6 bases, with 12 bases between them. Germline CDR1 and CDR2: SQVTM and ANQGSEA.

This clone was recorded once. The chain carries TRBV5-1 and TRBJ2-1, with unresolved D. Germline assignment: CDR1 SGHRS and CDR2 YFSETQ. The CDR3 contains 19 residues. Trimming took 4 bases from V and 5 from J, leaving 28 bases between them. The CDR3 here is CASSPLRIGSKSKNNEQFF. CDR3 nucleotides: TGCGCCAGCAGCCCCTTAAGAATCGGGTCCAAAAGTAAAAACAATGAGCAGTTCTTC.